This T cell receptor (beta chain) was obtained from a study of cytomegalovirus exposure and HLA in healthy donors. The CDR3 consists of 14 residues. Trimming took off 10 bases at V and 0 bases at J, with 15 bases between the two ends. The germline gives CDR1 MNHEY, CDR2 SVGAGI. The PCR had 60 Vbeta and 13 Jbeta primers. Assay used: immunoSEQ multiplex PCR; TCRdb lists only in-frame clones, some missing. Among 120,000 to 150,000 clones listed, about two thirds were seen once. The chain has TRBV6-5 and TRBJ1-2; D is ambiguous. The receptor was derived from a man between 60 and 70 years old in good health and CMV-seronegative. The sequencing sample was made of PBMCs. CDR3 sequence reads: CATVSTLANYGYTF. CDR3 DNA: TGTGCCACCGTTTCAACCTTAGCTAACTATGGCTACACCTTC.